These 3 T cell receptor beta chains came from one sample sequenced in a study of T cell clones after liver transplantation. Assay: immunoSEQ multiplex PCR; the TCRdb copy retains only in-frame clones and omits some. This sample yields tens of thousands of clones, of which 60% to 80% are seen a single time; 8% to 10% belongs to the top ten. Sequencing was performed on CD4+ T cells from blood, taken at the 22-month timepoint. These receptors were obtained from a human patient who received a liver transplant. Part of the T cell pool may stem from the graft donor.

This sequence joins TRBV28 and TRBJ1-1; no clear D gene. The V gene lost 1 base and the J gene lost 3 bases, with 12 bases spanning the gap. The V gene's germline CDR1 is MDHEN and CDR2 SYDVKM. The CDR3 has 15 residues. This chain's CDR3 is CASSLFSGQYTEAFF. Here the CDR3 DNA reads TGTGCCAGCAGTTTATTTAGCGGGCAGTACACTGAAGCTTTCTTT. Together with reference TRBV28 and TRBJ1-1, the CDR3 gives the full variable domain: DVKVTQSSRYLVKRTGEKVFLECVQDMDHENMFWYRQDPGLGLRLIYFSYDVKMKEKGDIPEGYSVSREKKERFSLILESASTNQTSMYLCASSLFSGQYTEAFFGQGTRLTVV.

The chain combines TRBV6-1 with TRBJ2-7; D remains unclear. V dropped 2 bases and J dropped 1 base, with 9 bases sitting between them. The CDR3 loop spans 14 amino acids. Germline values: CDR1 MNHNS, CDR2 SASEGT. The CDR3 region has the DNA TGTGCCAGCAGTGAAAGGGCTATTTCCTACGAGCAGTACTTC. It specifies CASSERAISYEQYF.

The chain recombines TRBV10-3 with TRBJ2-7; D is perhaps TRBD1 or TRBD2 (5 bases each). The V gene's germline CDR1 is ENHRY and CDR2 SYGVKD. The CDR3 length is 17 residues. The germline V and J ends were trimmed by 6 bases and 3 bases, with 24 bases remaining between them. The CDR3 protein is CAIRDPTIAGTLYEQYF. The CDR3 DNA follows: TGTGCCATCAGAGACCCGACTATCGCAGGGACCCTCTACGAGCAGTACTTC.